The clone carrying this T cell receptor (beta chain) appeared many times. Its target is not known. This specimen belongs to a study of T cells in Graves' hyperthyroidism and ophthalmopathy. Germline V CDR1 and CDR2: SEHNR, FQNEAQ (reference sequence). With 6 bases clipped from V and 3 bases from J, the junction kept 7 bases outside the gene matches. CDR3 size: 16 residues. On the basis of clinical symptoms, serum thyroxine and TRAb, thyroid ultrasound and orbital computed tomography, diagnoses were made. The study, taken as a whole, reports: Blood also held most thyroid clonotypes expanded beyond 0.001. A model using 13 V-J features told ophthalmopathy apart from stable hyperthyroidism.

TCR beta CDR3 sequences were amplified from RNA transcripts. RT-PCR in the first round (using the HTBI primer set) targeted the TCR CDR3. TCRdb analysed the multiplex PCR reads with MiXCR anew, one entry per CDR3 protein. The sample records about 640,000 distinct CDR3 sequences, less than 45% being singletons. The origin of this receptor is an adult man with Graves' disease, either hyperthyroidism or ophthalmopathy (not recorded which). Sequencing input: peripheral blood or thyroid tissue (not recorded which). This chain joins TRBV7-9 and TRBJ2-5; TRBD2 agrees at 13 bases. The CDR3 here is CASRHPGLAGEETQYF. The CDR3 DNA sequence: TGTGCCAGCAGGCACCCCGGACTAGCGGGGGAAGAGACCCAGTACTTC.